Following are 11 T cell receptor beta chains from one sample sequenced in a study of cytomegalovirus exposure and HLA in healthy donors. The table came from immunoSEQ multiplex PCR; TCRdb's copy has only in-frame clones and leaves some out. Among about 160,000 clones listed, about 90% were seen once. Sequencing was done on a sample of PBMCs. These TCRs come from a woman aged 18-29 years in good health and CMV-seropositive.

This clone is a singleton in its sample. The V and J genes are TRBV19 and TRBJ2-7, with TRBD2 matching over 12 bases. The J segment lost 3 bases and the V segment lost 7 bases, leaving 7 bases of the junction unmatched. There are 15 residues in the CDR3. Germline V CDR1 and CDR2: LNHDA, SQIVND (reference sequence). The CDR3 coding sequence is TGTGCCAGTACCAAGGGACTAGCGGGCCTCTACGAGCAGTACTTC. Amino acid sequence: CASTKGLAGLYEQYF.

The chain uses TRBV18 and TRBJ2-3; possible D gene TRBD1, 5 bases. V was clipped by 3 bases and J by 4 bases, with 23 bases between them. Germline CDR1 KGHSH, CDR2 LQKENI. CDR3 size: 18 residues. DNA for the CDR3: TGTGCCAGCTCACCCCCGAAAGGGGCTTCGATTAGGGCAGATACGCAGTATTTT. Amino acids: CASSPPKGASIRADTQYF.

Written as DNA, the CDR3 is TGTGCCAGTAGTACCCGGGGACTAGCAGAATACGAGCAGTACTTC. Translated, it gives CASSTRGLAEYEQYF. The chain has TRBV19 and TRBJ2-7; 9 bases line up with TRBD2. The trim removed 4 bases at V and 4 bases at J, leaving 8 bases unmatched. The CDR3 runs 15 residues. Germline V gene sequence: CDR1 LNHDA, CDR2 SQIVND (reference sequence).

The gene calls are TRBV19 and TRBJ2-1; TRBD2 matches 10 bases. V gave up 6 bases and J gave up 9 bases; unmatched junction bases: 14. The CDR3 is 16 residues long. The germline V gene has CDR1 LNHDA and CDR2 SQIVND (reference sequence). CDR3 loop: CASRLAGVSSWGEQFF. DNA of the CDR3: TGTGCCAGTAGGCTAGCGGGAGTGAGCAGCTGGGGTGAGCAGTTCTTC. Complete variable domain (other parts from reference TRBV19 and TRBJ2-1): DGGITQSPKYLFRKEGQNVTLSCEQNLNHDAMYWYRQDPGQGLRLIYYSQIVNDFQKGDIAEGYSVSREKKESFPLTVTSAQKNPTAFYLCASRLAGVSSWGEQFFGPGTRLTVL.

The chain carries TRBV5-1 and TRBJ2-1; 13 positions agree with TRBD2. CDR3 length equals 16 residues. Germline V gene data show CDR1 as SGHRS and CDR2 as YFSETQ. V dropped 4 bases and J dropped 4; count of bases not matched to a gene: 5. The CDR3: CASSVETSGRYNEQFF. The CDR3 nucleotides read TGCGCCAGCAGCGTAGAGACTAGCGGGAGGTACAATGAGCAGTTCTTC.

CDR3 amino acids: CASSLLGLAGAYEQFF. The DNA of the CDR3 is TGCGCCAGCAGCCTGCTGGGACTAGCGGGAGCCTATGAGCAGTTCTTC. The chain joins TRBV5-1 to TRBJ2-1, with 14 bases aligning to TRBD2. Trimming took 4 bases from V and 8 from J; bases not matched to a gene: 8. Germline V gives CDR1 SGHRS, CDR2 YFSETQ. There are 16 residues in the CDR3.

The chain has TRBV30 and TRBJ1-1; D not resolved. CDR1 and CDR2 from the germline V gene are GTSNPN and SVGIG (reference sequence). V was shortened by 5 bases and J by 2 bases, with 12 bases between the two germline ends. This CDR3 is 13 amino acids long. CDR3 region: CAWAPGTNTEAFF. CDR3 DNA sequence: TGTGCCTGGGCCCCGGGAACAAACACTGAAGCTTTCTTT.

In its sample, this clone was seen a few times. This chain uses TRBV4-3 with TRBJ2-1, with 7 bases aligning to TRBD2. Germline values: CDR1 LGHNA, CDR2 YSLEER. V dropped 2 bases and J dropped 6; count of bases not matched to a gene: 7. The CDR3 is 15 residues long. The CDR3 sequence is CASSQSTSRSNEQFF. CDR3 bases: TGCGCCAGCAGCCAATCGACTAGCAGGTCCAATGAGCAGTTCTTC.

The chain carries TRBV7-2 and TRBJ2-5, with no clear D. Germline V gives CDR1 SGHTA, CDR2 FQGNSA. With 2 bases removed from V and 4 bases from J, the gap between germline ends came to 11 bases. CDR3 length: 14 residues. CDR3 residues: CASSLLVAVETQYF. The CDR3 DNA is TGTGCCAGCAGCTTACTAGTCGCGGTAGAGACCCAGTACTTC.

The chain recombines TRBV28 with TRBJ1-1; the match to TRBD1 covers 10 bases. The V segment lost 6 bases and the J segment 11 bases; nucleotides outside the gene matches: 9. The CDR3 extends over 13 amino acids. CDR1 and CDR2 (germline): MDHEN, SYDVKM. The DNA of the CDR3 is TGTGCCAGCAGGGAAGACAGGGGGCGCGGGGCTTTCTTT. This translates into CASREDRGRGAFF.

V usage is TRBV28 and J usage is TRBJ2-5, with D tentatively TRBD1 (7 bases). The CDR3 has 18 amino acids. In germline, CDR1 is MDHEN, CDR2 SYDVKM. V was trimmed by 4 bases and J by 1 base, leaving 22 bases between them. CDR3 coding DNA: TGTGCCAGCAGTTCCCCAGGGGGGTGGGAGAGGGGCCAAGAGACCCAGTACTTC. Its protein product is CASSSPGGWERGQETQYF.